This T cell receptor (beta chain) was profiled in a study of blood T cell repertoires in COVID-19. Across the whole study: Sites across the United States, Italy and Spain contributed samples from acute and convalescent COVID-19.

Assay used: immunoSEQ multiplex PCR; TCRdb lists only in-frame clones, some missing. This repertoire shows about 170,000 clones, more than 65% found once; its top ten account for 11%. V was shortened by 5 bases and J by 1 base, with 9 bases between the two germline ends. Germline values: CDR1 MNHEY, CDR2 SVGEGT. The CDR3 has 13 residues. Sample: peripheral blood. The rearrangement joins TRBV6-2 or TRBV6-3 to TRBJ2-7, with D hard to call. The origin of this receptor is a man aged 70-80 years with active or convalescent COVID-19. The CDR3 sequence: CASSKTVSYEQYF. The CDR3 DNA follows: TGTGCCAGCAGTAAGACTGTTTCCTACGAGCAGTACTTC.